The present TCR beta chain was sequenced within a study of cytomegalovirus exposure and HLA in healthy donors. All the people who gave samples were healthy bone marrow donors. Details on this clone: As yet, its antigen is unknown.

Overall study results and limits: Of the V segments, some could not be distinguished, including TRBV6-2 and TRBV6-3, and were excluded. Generally TCR sequences proved uncommon, though certain public TCRs appeared in numerous donors. Serostatus for CMV was the only available immune exposure information.

The CDR3 runs to 11 residues. Germline assignment: CDR1 SGHTA and CDR2 FQGNSA. Between the trimmed V and J ends, which lost 6 bases and 3 bases, there was a span of 6 bases. Vbeta (60) and Jbeta (13) primers were used in the PCR. Method: immunoSEQ multiplex PCR; TCRdb's copy keeps in-frame clones and lacks some. The sample includes approximately 120,000 clones, roughly 70% seen only once; the top ten take 3.5% to 4.5%. The receptor comes from a man in his forties in good health and CMV-seropositive. V usage is TRBV7-2 and J usage is TRBJ2-7; maybe TRBD1 (6 bases). What was sequenced was PBMCs. CDR3 sequence: CASRQGYEQYF. Written as DNA, the CDR3 is TGTGCCAGCAGACAGGGCTACGAGCAGTACTTC.